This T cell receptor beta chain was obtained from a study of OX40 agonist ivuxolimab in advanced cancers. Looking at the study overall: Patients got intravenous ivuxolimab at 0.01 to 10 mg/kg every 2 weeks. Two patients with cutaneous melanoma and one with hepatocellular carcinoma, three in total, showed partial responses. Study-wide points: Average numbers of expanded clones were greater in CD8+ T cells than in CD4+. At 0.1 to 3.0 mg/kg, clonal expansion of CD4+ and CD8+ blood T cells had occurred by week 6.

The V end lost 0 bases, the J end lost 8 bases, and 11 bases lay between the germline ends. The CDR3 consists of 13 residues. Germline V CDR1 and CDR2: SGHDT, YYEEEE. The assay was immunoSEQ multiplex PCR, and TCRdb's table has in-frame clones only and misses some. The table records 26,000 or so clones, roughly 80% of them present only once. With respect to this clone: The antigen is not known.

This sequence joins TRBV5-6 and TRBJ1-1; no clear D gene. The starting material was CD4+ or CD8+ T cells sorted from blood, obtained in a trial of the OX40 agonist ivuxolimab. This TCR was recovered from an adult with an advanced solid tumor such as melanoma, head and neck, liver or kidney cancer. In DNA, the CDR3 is TGTGCCAGCAGCTTGGGGGGAAGGGCCGAAGCTTTCTTT. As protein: CASSLGGRAEAFF.